This T cell receptor (beta chain) was observed in a study of shared clonotypes between healthy human individuals. The CDR3 runs to 17 residues. Between the trimmed V and J ends, which lost 5 bases and 4 bases, there was a span of 23 bases. Per the germline V gene, CDR1 is MDHEN and CDR2 is SYDVKM. Concerning this clone: No antigen is known for it.

Data came from immunoSEQ multiplex PCR; TCRdb stores just in-frame clones and leaves some out. The profile shows a few million clones, just over 90% of them singletons. Whole-study results and caveats: Non-shared clonotypes showed lower generation probabilities than clonotypes common to all four donors.

The source material was naive CD4+ T cells sorted from blood. The subset: CD45RA+ positively selected. The chain employs TRBV28 and TRBJ1-2; maybe TRBD1 (5 bases). This receptor was obtained from a young man in good health. Here the CDR3 reads CASSSSSLRGPSYGYTF. CDR3 coding DNA: TGTGCCAGCAGTAGCAGTTCTTTAAGGGGCCCCAGCTATGGCTACACCTTC.